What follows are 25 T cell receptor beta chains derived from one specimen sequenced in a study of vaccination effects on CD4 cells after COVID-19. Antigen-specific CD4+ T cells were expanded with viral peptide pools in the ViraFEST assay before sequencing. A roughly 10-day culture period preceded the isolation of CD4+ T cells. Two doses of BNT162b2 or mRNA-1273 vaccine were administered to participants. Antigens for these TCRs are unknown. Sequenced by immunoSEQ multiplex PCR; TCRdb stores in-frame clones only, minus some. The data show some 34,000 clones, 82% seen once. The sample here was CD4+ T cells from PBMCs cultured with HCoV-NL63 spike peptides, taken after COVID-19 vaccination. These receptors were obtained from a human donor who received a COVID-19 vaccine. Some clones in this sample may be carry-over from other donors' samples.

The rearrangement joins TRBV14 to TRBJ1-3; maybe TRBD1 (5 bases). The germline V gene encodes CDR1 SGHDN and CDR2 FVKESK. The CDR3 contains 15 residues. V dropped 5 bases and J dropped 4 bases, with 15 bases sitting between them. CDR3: CASSALWGFGNTIYF. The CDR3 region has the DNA TGTGCCAGCAGCGCCCTTTGGGGGTTCGGAAACACCATATATTTT.

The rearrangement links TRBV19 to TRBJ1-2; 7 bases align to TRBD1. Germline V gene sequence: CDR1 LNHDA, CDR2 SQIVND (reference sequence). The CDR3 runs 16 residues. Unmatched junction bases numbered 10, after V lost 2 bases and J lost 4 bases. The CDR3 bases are TGTGCCAGTAGTATACCTCGGCACAGGGGATTCTATGGCTACACCTTC. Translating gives CASSIPRHRGFYGYTF.

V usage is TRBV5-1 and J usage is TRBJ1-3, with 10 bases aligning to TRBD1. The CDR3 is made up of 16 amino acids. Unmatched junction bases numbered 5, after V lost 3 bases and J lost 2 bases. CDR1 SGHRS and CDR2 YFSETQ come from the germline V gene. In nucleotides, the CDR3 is TGCGCCAGCAGCTGGGGTGGACAGGGGGCTGGAAACACCATATATTTT. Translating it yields CASSWGGQGAGNTIYF.

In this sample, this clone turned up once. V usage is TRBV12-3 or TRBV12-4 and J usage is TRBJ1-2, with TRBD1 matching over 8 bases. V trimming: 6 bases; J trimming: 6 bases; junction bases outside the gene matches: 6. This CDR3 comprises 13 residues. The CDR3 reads CASRGQGIDGYTF. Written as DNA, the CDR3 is TGTGCCAGCAGAGGACAGGGTATCGATGGCTACACCTTC.

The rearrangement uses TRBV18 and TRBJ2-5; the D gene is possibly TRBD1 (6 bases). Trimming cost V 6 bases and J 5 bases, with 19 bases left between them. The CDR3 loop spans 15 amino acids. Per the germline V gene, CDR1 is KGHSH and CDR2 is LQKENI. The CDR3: CASSALRAGVETQYF. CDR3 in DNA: TGTGCCAGCTCCGCCCTGAGGGCAGGGGTCGAGACCCAGTACTTC.

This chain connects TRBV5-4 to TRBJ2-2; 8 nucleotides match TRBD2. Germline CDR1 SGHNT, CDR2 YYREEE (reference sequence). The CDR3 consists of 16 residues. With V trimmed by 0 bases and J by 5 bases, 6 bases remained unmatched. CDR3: CASSLEVAGKTGELFF. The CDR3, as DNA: TGTGCCAGCAGCTTGGAGGTAGCGGGGAAAACCGGGGAGCTGTTTTTT. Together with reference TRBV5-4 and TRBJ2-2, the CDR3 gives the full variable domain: ETGVTQSPTHLIKTRGQQVTLRCSSQSGHNTVSWYQQALGQGPQFIFQYYREEENGRGNFPPRFSGLQFPNYSSELNVNALELDDSALYLCASSLEVAGKTGELFFGEGSRLTVL.

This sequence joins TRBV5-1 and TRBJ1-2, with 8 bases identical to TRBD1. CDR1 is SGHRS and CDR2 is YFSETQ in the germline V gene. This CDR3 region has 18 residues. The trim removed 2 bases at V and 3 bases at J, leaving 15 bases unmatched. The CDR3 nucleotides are TGCGCCAGCAGCTTTACTTTACAGGGGGGCGCCTCCGACTATGGCTACACCTTC. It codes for CASSFTLQGGASDYGYTF.

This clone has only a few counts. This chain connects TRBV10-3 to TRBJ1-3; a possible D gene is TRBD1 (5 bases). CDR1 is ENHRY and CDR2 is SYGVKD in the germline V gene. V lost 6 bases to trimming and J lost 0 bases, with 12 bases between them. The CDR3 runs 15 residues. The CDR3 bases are TGTGCCATCAGCCACCCCGGGACCTCTGGAAACACCATATATTTT. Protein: CAISHPGTSGNTIYF.

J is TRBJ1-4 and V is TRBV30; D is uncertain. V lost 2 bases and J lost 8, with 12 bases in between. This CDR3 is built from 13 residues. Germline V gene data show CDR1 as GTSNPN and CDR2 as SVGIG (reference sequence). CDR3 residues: CAWSFTPGEKLFF. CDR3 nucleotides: TGTGCCTGGAGTTTCACCCCGGGGGAAAAACTGTTTTTT.

CDR3 protein: CASSVEQDPETQYF. The CDR3 DNA is TGTGCCAGCAGCGTAGAACAGGACCCAGAGACCCAGTACTTC. The rearrangement links TRBV9 to TRBJ2-5, with a possible D match to TRBD1 (5 bases). V gave up 0 bases and J gave up 4 bases, with 10 bases separating them. This CDR3 has 14 residues. Germline V gene data show CDR1 as SGDLS and CDR2 as YYNGEE.

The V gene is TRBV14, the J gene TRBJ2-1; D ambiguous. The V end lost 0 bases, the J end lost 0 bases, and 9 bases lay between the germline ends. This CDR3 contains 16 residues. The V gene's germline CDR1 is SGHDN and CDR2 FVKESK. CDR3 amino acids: CASSQESPYSYNEQFF. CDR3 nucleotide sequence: TGTGCCAGCAGCCAAGAATCGCCTTACTCCTACAATGAGCAGTTCTTC.

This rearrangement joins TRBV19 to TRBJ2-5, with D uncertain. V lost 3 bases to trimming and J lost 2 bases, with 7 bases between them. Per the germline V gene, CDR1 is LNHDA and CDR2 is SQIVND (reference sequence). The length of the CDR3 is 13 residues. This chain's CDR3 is CASSIQVQETQYF. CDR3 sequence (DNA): TGTGCCAGTAGTATTCAGGTTCAAGAGACCCAGTACTTC.

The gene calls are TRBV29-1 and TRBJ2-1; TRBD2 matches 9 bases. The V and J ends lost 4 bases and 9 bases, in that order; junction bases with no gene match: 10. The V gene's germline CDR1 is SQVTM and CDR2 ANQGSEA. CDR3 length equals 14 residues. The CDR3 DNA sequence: TGCAGCGTTGTAGCGGGAGTCCCCTCTCTTGAGCAGTTCTTC. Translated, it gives CSVVAGVPSLEQFF.

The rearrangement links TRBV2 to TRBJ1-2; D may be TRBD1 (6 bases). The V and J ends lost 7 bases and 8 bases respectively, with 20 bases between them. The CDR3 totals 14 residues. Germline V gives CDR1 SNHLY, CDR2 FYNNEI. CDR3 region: CASTYRDKVTGYTF. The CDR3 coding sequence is TGTGCCAGCACCTACAGGGACAAAGTAACCGGCTACACCTTC.

This CDR3 is CASSPNYGQGHEKLFF. Here the CDR3 DNA reads TGTGCCAGCTCACCAAATTACGGACAGGGCCATGAAAAACTGTTTTTT. This rearrangement joins TRBV18 to TRBJ1-4, with 8 bases aligning to TRBD1. Germline values: CDR1 KGHSH, CDR2 LQKENI. V dropped 2 bases and J dropped 6; count of bases not matched to a gene: 8. The CDR3 totals 16 residues. Full variable domain (remainder filled in from reference TRBV18 and TRBJ1-4): NAGVMQNPRHLVRRRGQEARLRCSPMKGHSHVYWYRQLPEEGLKFMVYLQKENIIDESGMPKERFSAEFPKEGPSILRIQQVVRGDSAAYFCASSPNYGQGHEKLFFGSGTQLSVL.

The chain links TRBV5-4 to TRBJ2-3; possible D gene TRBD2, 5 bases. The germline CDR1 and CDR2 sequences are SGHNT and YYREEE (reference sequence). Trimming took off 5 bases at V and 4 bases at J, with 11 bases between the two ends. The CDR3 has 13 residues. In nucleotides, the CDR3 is TGTGCCAGCAGTATGGACTCCTCAGATACGCAGTATTTT. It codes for CASSMDSSDTQYF.

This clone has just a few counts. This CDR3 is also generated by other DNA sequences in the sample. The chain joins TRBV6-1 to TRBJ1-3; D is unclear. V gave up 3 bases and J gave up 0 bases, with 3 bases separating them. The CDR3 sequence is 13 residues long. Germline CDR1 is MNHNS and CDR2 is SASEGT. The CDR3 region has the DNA TGTGCCAGCAGTGAGTACTCTGGAAACACCATATATTTT. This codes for CASSEYSGNTIYF.

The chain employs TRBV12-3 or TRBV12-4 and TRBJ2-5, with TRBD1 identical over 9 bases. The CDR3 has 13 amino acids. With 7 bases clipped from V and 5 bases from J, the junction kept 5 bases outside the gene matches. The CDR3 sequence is CASTRDRAETQYF. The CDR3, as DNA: TGTGCCAGCACCCGGGACAGGGCGGAGACCCAGTACTTC.

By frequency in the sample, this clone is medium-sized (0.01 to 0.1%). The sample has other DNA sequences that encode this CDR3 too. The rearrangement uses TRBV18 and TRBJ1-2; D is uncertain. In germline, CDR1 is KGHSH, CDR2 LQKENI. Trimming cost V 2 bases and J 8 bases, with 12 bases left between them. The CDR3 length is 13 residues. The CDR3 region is CASSPRTASGYTF. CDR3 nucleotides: TGTGCCAGCTCACCAAGGACCGCGTCCGGCTACACCTTC.

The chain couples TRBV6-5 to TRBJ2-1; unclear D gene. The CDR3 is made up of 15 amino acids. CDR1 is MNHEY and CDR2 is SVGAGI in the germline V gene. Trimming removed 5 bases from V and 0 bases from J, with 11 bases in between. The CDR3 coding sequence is TGTGCCAGCAGTAGGACGAGTCCCTCCTACAATGAGCAGTTCTTC. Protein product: CASSRTSPSYNEQFF.

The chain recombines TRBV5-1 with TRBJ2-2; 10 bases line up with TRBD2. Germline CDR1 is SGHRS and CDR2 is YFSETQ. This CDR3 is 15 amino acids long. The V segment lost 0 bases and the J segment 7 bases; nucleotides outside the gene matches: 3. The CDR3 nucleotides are TGCGCCAGCAGCTTGGAGTCTAGCGGGGGCGGGGAGCTGTTTTTT. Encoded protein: CASSLESSGGGELFF.

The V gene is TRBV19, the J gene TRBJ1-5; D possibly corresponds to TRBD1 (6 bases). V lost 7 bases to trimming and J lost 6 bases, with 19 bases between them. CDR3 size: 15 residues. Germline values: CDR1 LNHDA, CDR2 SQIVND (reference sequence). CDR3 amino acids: CASTYAVAGVQPQHF. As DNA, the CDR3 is TGTGCCAGTACTTACGCGGTGGCAGGGGTTCAGCCCCAGCATTTT.

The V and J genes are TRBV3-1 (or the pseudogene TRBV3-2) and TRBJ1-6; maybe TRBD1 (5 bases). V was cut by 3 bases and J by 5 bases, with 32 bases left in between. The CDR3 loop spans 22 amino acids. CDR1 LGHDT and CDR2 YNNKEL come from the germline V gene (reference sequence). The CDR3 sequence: CASSQAMPTGQGLRKDNSPLHF. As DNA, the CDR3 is TGTGCCAGCAGCCAGGCGATGCCAACGGGCCAGGGTCTTCGGAAGGATAATTCACCCCTCCACTTT.

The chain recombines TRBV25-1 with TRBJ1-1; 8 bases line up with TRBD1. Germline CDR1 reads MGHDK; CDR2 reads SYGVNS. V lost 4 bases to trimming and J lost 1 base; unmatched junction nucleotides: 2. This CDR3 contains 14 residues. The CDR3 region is CASSVDRGNTEAFF. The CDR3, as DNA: TGTGCCAGCAGTGTTGACAGGGGGAACACTGAAGCTTTCTTT.

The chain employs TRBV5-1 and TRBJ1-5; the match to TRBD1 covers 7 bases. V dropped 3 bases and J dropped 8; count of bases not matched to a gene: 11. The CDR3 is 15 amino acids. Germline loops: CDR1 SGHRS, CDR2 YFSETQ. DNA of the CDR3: TGCGCCAGCAGCTCGACCGGGACAGTCTTTGAGCCCCAGCATTTT. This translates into CASSSTGTVFEPQHF.